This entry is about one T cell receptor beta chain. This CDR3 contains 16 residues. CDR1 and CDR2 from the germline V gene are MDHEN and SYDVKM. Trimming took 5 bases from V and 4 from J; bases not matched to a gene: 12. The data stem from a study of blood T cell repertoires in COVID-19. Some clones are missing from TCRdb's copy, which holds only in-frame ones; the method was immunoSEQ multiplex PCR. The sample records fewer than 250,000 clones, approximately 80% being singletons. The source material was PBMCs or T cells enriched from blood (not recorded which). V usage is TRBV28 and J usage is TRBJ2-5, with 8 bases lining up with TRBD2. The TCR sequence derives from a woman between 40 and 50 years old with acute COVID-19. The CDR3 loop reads CASSTPTGLELETQYF. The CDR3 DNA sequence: TGTGCCAGCAGTACTCCGACGGGACTAGAGTTAGAGACCCAGTACTTC. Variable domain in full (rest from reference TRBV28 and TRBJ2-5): DVKVTQSSRYLVKRTGEKVFLECVQDMDHENMFWYRQDPGLGLRLIYFSYDVKMKEKGDIPEGYSVSREKKERFSLILESASTNQTSMYLCASSTPTGLELETQYFGPGTRLLVL.